The source of this TCR beta chain is a study of T cell changes during pregnancy in multiple sclerosis. The germline gives CDR1 KGHSH, CDR2 LQKENI. After removal of 4 bases from V and 4 bases from J, the junction contained 4 bases not matched to a gene. The CDR3 is 15 residues long. Sequencing was performed with immunoSEQ multiplex PCR; in TCRdb, only in-frame clones are kept and a portion is missing. The sample holds more than 80,000 clones, about 89% seen once. The receptor comes from a female donor with multiple sclerosis, enrolled in a pregnancy study. The V gene is TRBV18, the J gene TRBJ2-1; 10 bases are a match to TRBD2. The material was peripheral blood, obtained before pregnancy. The chain's CDR3 is CASSRAAGGYNEQFF. In nucleotides, the CDR3 is TGTGCCAGCTCACGGGCAGCGGGGGGGTACAATGAGCAGTTCTTC.